The sequence of this T cell receptor beta chain was determined in a study of blood T cell repertoires in COVID-19. Study context: The United States, Italy and Spain provided the acute and convalescent COVID-19 samples. PBMCs, B-cell-depleted T cells, or T cells provided the cDNA or gDNA that made up the material.

This clone was counted once. Losses at the gene ends were 5 bases for V and 3 bases for J; bases not matched to a gene: 4. CDR1 and CDR2 (germline): MDHEN, SYDVKM. The CDR3 loop spans 15 amino acids. In the study's own analysis: The assay estimated nucleated cells by amplifying reference gene primers. Libraries were prepared by immunoSEQ multiplex PCR; TCRdb keeps only in-frame clonotypes and omits some of them. The DNA gave D and trimming, while V, J and clone size come from that table. The sample records over 50,000 clones, 75% to 90% being singletons. The TCR was taken from a human donor in a cohort sampled during active COVID-19. Sequencing was done on a sample of peripheral blood. This rearrangement joins TRBV28 to TRBJ2-2; 9 nucleotides agree with TRBD1. The CDR3, as DNA: TGTGCCAGCAGTCTCAGGACAGGGGACACCGGGGAGCTGTTTTTT. Translation gives CASSLRTGDTGELFF.